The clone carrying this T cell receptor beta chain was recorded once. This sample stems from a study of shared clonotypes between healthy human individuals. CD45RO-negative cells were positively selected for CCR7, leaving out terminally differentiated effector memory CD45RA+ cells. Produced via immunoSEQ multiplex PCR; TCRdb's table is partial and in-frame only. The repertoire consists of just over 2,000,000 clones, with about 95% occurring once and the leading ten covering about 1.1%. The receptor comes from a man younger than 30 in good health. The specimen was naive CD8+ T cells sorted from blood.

CDR3 bases: TGTGCCAGCAGTAAGGGACTAGTTTACGAGCAGTACTTC. Its translation: CASSKGLVYEQYF. This rearrangement joins TRBV2 to TRBJ2-7; 8 bases are a match to TRBD2. Germline CDR1 is SNHLY and CDR2 is FYNNEI. Germline trimming cut 5 bases from V and 4 bases from J; bases unmatched to any gene: 4. This CDR3 is built from 13 residues.